This T cell receptor (beta chain) originates from a study of a mutant IDH1 vaccine in newly diagnosed glioma. Study summary: Treated patients, approximately 60% male and roughly 40% female, averaged roughly 40 years of age. Previous treatment comprised radiotherapy, temozolomide, or both, mostly both. Study observations and caveats: Alterations occurring in top peripheral T cell clonotypes seemed unrelated to pseudoprogression.

The V end was cut by 3 bases, the J end by 5 bases, with 8 bases between. Germline loops: CDR1 KGHSH, CDR2 LQKENI. The CDR3 consists of 13 residues. TCRdb keeps only in-frame clones here, not all; method: immunoSEQ multiplex PCR. The sample lists about 98,000 clones, approximately 90% occurring once. With respect to this clone: Its cognate antigen is unknown.

Regarding time point: baseline, week 1 (first vaccination visit). Documented treatment: pre-vaccination baseline after standard-of-care therapy. The rearrangement joins TRBV18 to TRBJ2-4; D remains ambiguous. The material was PBMCs, obtained from a glioma patient treated with radiotherapy, temozolomide or both. The sequence derives from a woman aged 45-65 years with glioma. CDR3: CASSPGNQNIQYF. CDR3 nucleotides: TGTGCCAGCTCACCGGGGAACCAAAACATTCAGTACTTC.